This TCR beta chain emerged from a study of blood T cells in healthy people across ages. Findings and caveats of the study: Investigators viewed diversity estimates from one million T cells as underestimates, the study reported.

This clonotype has a handful of counts. Its cognate antigen is unknown. Germline values: CDR1 MDHEN, CDR2 SYDVKM. V was pared by 8 bases and J by 5 bases, with 7 bases between. The length of the CDR3 is 10 residues. Primed by a sample-barcoded 5' primer and a J-beta primer mix, a second PCR proceeded for about 7 to 12 cycles. Via MiXCR, TCRdb re-called the 5' RACE reads, giving one row per CDR3 protein. The table has more than 1.4 million distinct CDR3 sequences, about 43% seen once. Sequenced sample: blood. The TCR comes from a woman in her late teens or twenties in good health. J is TRBJ2-7 and V is TRBV28; no clear D gene. For the CDR3, the DNA is TGTGCCAGCTCCACAGACGAGCAGTACTTC. Encoded protein: CASSTDEQYF.